The 19 T cell receptor beta chains below all came from one sample that was sequenced in a study of blood T cell repertoires in COVID-19. Some clones are missing from TCRdb's copy, which holds only in-frame ones; the method was immunoSEQ multiplex PCR. The sample has hundreds of thousands of clones, more than 75% seen once. Specimen: PBMCs or T cells enriched from blood (not recorded which). These receptors were collected from a woman in her forties or fifties who had recovered from COVID-19.

This chain uses TRBV7-9 with TRBJ2-1; D unclear. The CDR3 totals 12 residues. Germline values: CDR1 SEHNR, CDR2 FQNEAQ (reference sequence). V gave up 4 bases and J gave up 9 bases, with 10 bases separating them. Here the CDR3 DNA reads TGTGCCAGCAGCTCCATAGTCCTTGAGCAGTTCTTC. Amino acid sequence: CASSSIVLEQFF.

V is TRBV19 and J is TRBJ2-5, with 10 bases lining up with TRBD2. CDR1 is LNHDA and CDR2 is SQIVND in the germline V gene (reference sequence). V shed 3 bases, J shed 5 bases, and the junction held 9 bases outside the gene matches. CDR3 size: 16 residues. The CDR3 sequence: CASSIQRTSGRETQYF. For the CDR3, the DNA is TGTGCCAGTAGTATTCAGCGGACTAGCGGCAGGGAGACCCAGTACTTC.

The chain combines TRBV27 with TRBJ2-2; perhaps TRBD2 as D (6 bases). The CDR3 runs to 15 residues. Per germline, CDR1 MNHEY and CDR2 SMNVEV (reference sequence). The V gene lost 6 bases and the J gene lost 4 bases, with 15 bases spanning the gap. In DNA, the CDR3 is TGTGCCAGCAGCTCCCGCGGGGTTCCCACCGGGGAGCTGTTTTTT. It is translated as CASSSRGVPTGELFF.

This clone appeared once. CDR3 amino acids: CASRPEGDPGRYGYTF. DNA for the CDR3: TGTGCCAGCAGACCAGAGGGGGACCCGGGACGATATGGCTACACCTTC. The chain carries TRBV2 and TRBJ1-2; TRBD1 might be the D (6 bases). Germline V CDR1 and CDR2: SNHLY, FYNNEI. Trimming took off 6 bases at V and 5 bases at J, with 22 bases between the two ends. The CDR3 consists of 16 residues. The full variable domain, in which reference TRBV2 and TRBJ1-2 provide the parts outside the CDR3, is EPEVTQTPSHQVTQMGQEVILRCVPISNHLYFYWYRQILGQKVEFLVSFYNNEISEKSEIFDDQFSVERPDGSNFTLKIRSTKLEDSAMYFCASRPEGDPGRYGYTFGSGTRLTVV.

The gene calls are TRBV3-1 (or the pseudogene TRBV3-2) and TRBJ2-1, with 8 bases lining up with TRBD2. The CDR3 extends over 15 amino acids. V gave up 2 bases and J gave up 3 bases; unmatched junction bases: 3. The V gene's germline CDR1 is LGHDT and CDR2 YNNKEL (reference sequence). As DNA, the CDR3 is TGTGCCAGCAGCCAAACGGGGGGGCTCTACAATGAGCAGTTCTTC. Amino acid sequence: CASSQTGGLYNEQFF.

The chain's CDR3 is CASRGQGLQPQHF. In nucleotides, the CDR3 is TGTGCCAGCAGGGGACAGGGTCTACAGCCCCAGCATTTT. The V gene is TRBV2, the J gene TRBJ1-5; 9 bases agree with TRBD1. The junction had 4 bases not matched to a gene; V was cut back by 6 bases and J by 7 bases. This CDR3 spans 13 amino acids. Germline assignment: CDR1 SNHLY and CDR2 FYNNEI.

The gene calls are TRBV5-1 and TRBJ1-2; TRBD1 aligns across 10 bases. The CDR3 covers 13 residues. Germline loops: CDR1 SGHRS, CDR2 YFSETQ. The V segment lost 4 bases and the J segment 8 bases; nucleotides outside the gene matches: 5. CDR3 sequence reads: CASSGGQGDGYTF. In DNA, the CDR3 is TGCGCCAGCAGCGGCGGACAGGGGGACGGCTACACCTTC. Full variable domain (remainder filled in from reference TRBV5-1 and TRBJ1-2): KAGVTQTPRYLIKTRGQQVTLSCSPISGHRSVSWYQQTPGQGLQFLFEYFSETQRNKGNFPGRFSGRQFSNSRSEMNVSTLELGDSALYLCASSGGQGDGYTFGSGTRLTVV.

This sequence joins TRBV5-1 and TRBJ2-7; the match to TRBD1 covers 12 bases. Germline-derived CDR1 and CDR2 are SGHRS and YFSETQ. This CDR3 is 16 amino acids long. Germline trimming cut 4 bases from V and 7 bases from J; bases unmatched to any gene: 12. CDR3: CASSGNLGQGADEQYF. The CDR3 nucleotides are TGCGCCAGCAGCGGGAACCTGGGACAGGGGGCGGATGAGCAGTACTTC.

The chain combines TRBV5-1 with TRBJ2-5; TRBD1 matches 8 bases. After removal of 4 bases from V and 0 bases from J, the junction contained 5 bases not matched to a gene. This CDR3 contains 15 residues. Germline loops: CDR1 SGHRS, CDR2 YFSETQ. This chain's CDR3 is CASSPGTGDQETQYF. The CDR3 DNA follows: TGCGCCAGCAGCCCAGGGACAGGCGACCAAGAGACCCAGTACTTC.

This clone was detected only a few times. The chain employs TRBV12-3 or TRBV12-4 and TRBJ2-7; D is undetermined. V lost 6 bases and J 4 bases, leaving 7 bases between the germline ends. The CDR3 contains 11 residues. This CDR3 is CASSRYYEQYF. CDR3 DNA: TGTGCCAGCAGCCGCTATTACGAGCAGTACTTC.

In its sample, this clone was seen once. V and J are TRBV19 and TRBJ1-5; D possibly corresponds to TRBD1 (6 bases). Trimming removed 5 bases at V and 2 bases at J, with 13 bases between. Germline-derived CDR1 and CDR2 are LNHDA and SQIVND (reference sequence). The CDR3 consists of 15 residues. CDR3: CASSPGEYGNQPQHF. The CDR3, as DNA: TGTGCCAGTAGTCCAGGGGAGTACGGCAATCAGCCCCAGCATTTT.

The rearrangement links TRBV4-3 to TRBJ1-3; D remains ambiguous. Trimming pared 0 bases from V and 0 bases from J, leaving 15 bases between. Germline V lookup: CDR1 LGHNA, CDR2 YSLEER. The CDR3 spans 18 residues. In DNA form, the CDR3 reads TGCGCCAGCAGCCAAGATTACTTTAACGGACTCTCTGGAAACACCATATATTTT. Translation: CASSQDYFNGLSGNTIYF.

The rearrangement links TRBV27 to TRBJ2-3; tentatively, D is TRBD2 (5 bases). The germline gives CDR1 MNHEY, CDR2 SMNVEV (reference sequence). V lost 4 bases and J lost 1, with 21 bases in between. The CDR3 runs 18 residues. The CDR3: CASSYEVWAGSGTDTQYF. The CDR3 nucleotides read TGTGCCAGCAGTTACGAGGTCTGGGCGGGTAGTGGCACAGATACGCAGTATTTT.

This clone was counted once. This chain connects TRBV6-5 to TRBJ2-5; D gene ambiguous. The CDR3 runs to 14 residues. Germline CDR1 and CDR2: MNHEY and SVGAGI. V was cut by 0 bases and J by 5 bases, with 10 bases left in between. This CDR3 reads CASSYSVAGETQYF. CDR3 nucleotides: TGTGCCAGCAGTTACTCGGTAGCCGGGGAGACCCAGTACTTC.

The chain is built from TRBV18 and TRBJ1-2; weak D call: TRBD1 (6 bases). In germline, CDR1 is KGHSH, CDR2 LQKENI. This CDR3 has 14 residues. V lost 3 bases and J lost 5, with 13 bases in between. CDR3 amino acids: CASSPYGGEYGYTF. The DNA for the CDR3 is TGTGCCAGCTCACCCTATGGGGGCGAGTATGGCTACACCTTC.

This clone was recorded a few times. The J gene is TRBJ2-1, the V gene TRBV9, with a tentative D call TRBD2 (6 bases). Trimming removed 0 bases at V and 1 base at J, with 8 bases between. This CDR3 is 15 amino acids long. Germline lookup yields CDR1 SGDLS and CDR2 YYNGEE. The CDR3 protein is CASSVAGGSYNEQFF. The CDR3 DNA reads TGTGCCAGCAGCGTAGCTGGGGGGTCCTACAATGAGCAGTTCTTC.

A note on this clone: Other DNA sequences in the same sample also yield this CDR3. This chain uses TRBV6-5 with TRBJ1-1, with TRBD1 matching over 10 bases. The J segment lost 6 bases and the V segment lost 2 bases, leaving 3 bases of the junction unmatched. CDR3 length: 14 residues. CDR1 is MNHEY, CDR2 SVGAGI, per germline. Here the CDR3 reads CASSYTGQGAEAFF. CDR3 coding DNA: TGTGCCAGCAGTTACACCGGACAGGGGGCTGAAGCTTTCTTT.

The CDR3 sequence: CASSPAGTVYGYTF. The CDR3, as DNA: TGTGCCAGCTCACCAGCAGGGACAGTCTATGGCTACACCTTC. The rearrangement links TRBV18 to TRBJ1-2; TRBD1 aligns across 7 bases. The CDR3 is made up of 14 amino acids. J lost 4 bases, V lost 2 bases, and 4 bases had no gene match. Germline values: CDR1 KGHSH, CDR2 LQKENI.

This clone has a single count. V gene TRBV7-2 combines with J gene TRBJ2-7, with 9 bases fitting TRBD2. V gave up 4 bases and J gave up 3 bases; unmatched junction bases: 1. Germline-derived CDR1 and CDR2 are SGHTA and FQGNSA. There are 13 residues in the CDR3. CDR3 region: CASSSTSGYEQYF. The CDR3 DNA sequence: TGTGCCAGCAGCTCGACTAGCGGCTACGAGCAGTACTTC.